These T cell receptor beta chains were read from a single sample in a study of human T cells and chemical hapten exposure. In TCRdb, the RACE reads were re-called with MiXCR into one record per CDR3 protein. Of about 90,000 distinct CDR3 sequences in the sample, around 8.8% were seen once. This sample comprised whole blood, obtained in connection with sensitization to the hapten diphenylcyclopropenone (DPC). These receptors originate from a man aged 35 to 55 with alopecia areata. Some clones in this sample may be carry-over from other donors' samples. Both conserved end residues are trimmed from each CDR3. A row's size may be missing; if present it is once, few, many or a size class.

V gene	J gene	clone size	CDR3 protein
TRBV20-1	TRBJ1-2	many	SAQSRDRGRLGGYT
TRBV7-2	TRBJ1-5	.	ASSLDGGGNQPQH
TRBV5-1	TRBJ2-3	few	ASSRGTVGPDTQY
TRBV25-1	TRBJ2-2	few	ASSDRLAFTTGELF
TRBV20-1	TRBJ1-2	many	SARTTDNRGYT
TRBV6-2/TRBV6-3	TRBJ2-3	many	ASSYTATDTQY
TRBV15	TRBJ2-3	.	AISRATDTQY
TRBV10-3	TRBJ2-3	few	ALKGNGGDTQY
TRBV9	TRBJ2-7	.	ASSAGTAPYEQY
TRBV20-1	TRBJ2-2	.	SASKRRTGELF
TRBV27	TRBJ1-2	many	ASSLFGGDGYT
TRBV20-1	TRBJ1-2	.	SARRRTGNPDYGYT
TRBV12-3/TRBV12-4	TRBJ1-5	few	ASSATPDSNQPQH
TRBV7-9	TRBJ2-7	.	ASSLGEAGGRDEQY
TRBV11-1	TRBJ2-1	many	ASRPGGGLVLNNEQF
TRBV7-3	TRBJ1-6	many	ASSFSGTGNSPLH
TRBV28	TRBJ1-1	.	ASISLGTTEAF
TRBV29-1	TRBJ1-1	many	SVEFQGYTEAF
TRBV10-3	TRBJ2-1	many	AISETGLAEQF
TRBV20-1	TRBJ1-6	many	SASLTGGESPLH
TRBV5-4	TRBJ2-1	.	ASSVDRYNEQF
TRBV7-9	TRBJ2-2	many	ASRGSGGTIAGELF
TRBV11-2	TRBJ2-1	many	ASRGGASGRDEQF
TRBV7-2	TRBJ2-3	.	ASSLARAADTQY
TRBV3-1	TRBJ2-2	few	ASSHLLTSGRANTGELF
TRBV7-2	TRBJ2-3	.	ASSSYLEGLTDTQY
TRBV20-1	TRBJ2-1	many	SALAVLHNYNEQF
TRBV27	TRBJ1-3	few	ASSYRTGPGNTIY
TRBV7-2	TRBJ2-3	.	ASSLPAGGPRTDTQY
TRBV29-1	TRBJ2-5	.	SVMFNQWVGETQY
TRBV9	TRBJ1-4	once	ASSEEAGANEKLF
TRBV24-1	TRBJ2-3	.	ATSDIGTLDTQY
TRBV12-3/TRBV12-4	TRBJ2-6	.	ASWGVATYNPEGANVLT
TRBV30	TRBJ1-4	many	AWSVQGGGYEKLF
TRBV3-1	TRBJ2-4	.	ASSQLSRGNIQY
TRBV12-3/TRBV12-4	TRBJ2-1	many	ASSVTGYEQF
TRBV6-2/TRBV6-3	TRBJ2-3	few	ATNPGLLIHTDTQY
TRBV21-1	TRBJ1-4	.	ASSKGHRRGQTTNEKLF
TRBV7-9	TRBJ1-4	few	ATAPSEKLF
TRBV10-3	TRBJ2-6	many	AIRDGGMVSGANVLT
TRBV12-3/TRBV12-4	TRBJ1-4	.	ASSPTLTNEKLF
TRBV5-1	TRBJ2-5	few	ASSLDGTFTETQY
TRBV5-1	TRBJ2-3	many	ASSLGLGGTDTQY
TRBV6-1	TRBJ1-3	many	ASSQVGNTIY
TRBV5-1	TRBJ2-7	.	ASTRGTGSVDEQY
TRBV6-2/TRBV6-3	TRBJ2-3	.	ASSFPPGKATQY
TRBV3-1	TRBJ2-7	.	ASSQFSGIADRGKSSYEQY
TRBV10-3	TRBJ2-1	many	AISTREGRGEQF
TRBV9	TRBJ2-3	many	ASSVDPLAGTVDTQY
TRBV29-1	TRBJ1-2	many	SVESAPDGYT
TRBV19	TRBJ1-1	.	ASSSQGIEAF
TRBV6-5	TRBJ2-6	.	ASSYSPGPAGANVLT
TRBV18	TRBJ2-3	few	ASSPIPTTTVSTDTQY